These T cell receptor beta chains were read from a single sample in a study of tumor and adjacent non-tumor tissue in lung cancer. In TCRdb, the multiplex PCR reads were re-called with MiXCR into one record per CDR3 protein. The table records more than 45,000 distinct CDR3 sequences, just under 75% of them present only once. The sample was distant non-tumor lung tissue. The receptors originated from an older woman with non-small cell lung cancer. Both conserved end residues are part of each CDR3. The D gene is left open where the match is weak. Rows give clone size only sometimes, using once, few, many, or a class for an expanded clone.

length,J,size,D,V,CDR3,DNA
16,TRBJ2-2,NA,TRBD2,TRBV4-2,CASSQGAGVNTGELFF,TGTGCCAGCAGCCAAGGTGCGGGAGTGAACACCGGGGAGCTGTTTTTT
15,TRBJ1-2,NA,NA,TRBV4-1,CASSRGVGGNYGYTF,TGCGCCAGCAGCCGAGGGGTAGGGGGAAACTATGGCTACACTTTC
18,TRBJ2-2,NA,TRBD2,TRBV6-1,CVSSGGTSGSENTGELFF,TGTGTCAGCAGTGGGGGGACTAGCGGGAGCGAGAACACCGGGGAACTGTTTTTT
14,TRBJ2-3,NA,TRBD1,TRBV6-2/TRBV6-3,CGSKRTGPTDAQYF,TGTGGCAGCAAGCGGACAGGTCCTACAGATGCGCAGTATTTT
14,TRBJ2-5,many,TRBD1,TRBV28,CASRRDRGPETQYF,TGTGCCAGCAGACGGGACAGGGGGCCCGAGACCCAGTACTTC
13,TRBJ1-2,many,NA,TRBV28,CASSYSQARGYTF,TGTGCCAGCAGTTATTCCCAGGCGCGAGGCTACACCTTC
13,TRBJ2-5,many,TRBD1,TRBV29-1,CSVGQVRQETQYF,TGCAGCGTGGGACAGGTTCGGCAAGAGACCCAGTACTTC
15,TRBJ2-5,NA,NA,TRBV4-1,CASSQTKYRDETQHF,TGCGCCAGCAGCCAGACAAAGTACAGGGACGAGACCCAGCACTTC
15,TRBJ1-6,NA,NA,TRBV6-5,CASRLIGIPDSPLHF,TGTGCCAGCAGACTTATAGGGATTCCGGATTCACCCCTCCACTTT
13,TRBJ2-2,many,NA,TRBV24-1,CATSGGNTGELFF,TGTGCCACCTCTGGGGGAAACACCGGGGAGCTGTTTTTT
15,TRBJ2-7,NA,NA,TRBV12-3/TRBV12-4,CASSFYGGQFYEQYF,TGTGCCAGCAGTTTTTACGGGGGGCAGTTCTACGAGCAGTACTTC
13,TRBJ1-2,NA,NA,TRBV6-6,CASSLQYYYGNTF,TGTGCCAGCAGCCTCCAGTATTACTATGGCAACACCTTC
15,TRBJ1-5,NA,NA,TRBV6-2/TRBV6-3,CASSHGRTDNQHQHF,TGTGCCAGTAGTCACGGTCGGACAGACAATCAGCACCAGCATTTT
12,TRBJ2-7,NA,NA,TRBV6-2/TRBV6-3,CTISAVLYEQYF,TGTACCATCAGTGCCGTTCTCTACGAACAGTACTTC
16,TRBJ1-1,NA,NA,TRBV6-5,CASRYSAGFMNTEAFF,TGTGCCAGCAGATACTCGGCCGGATTCATGAACACTGAAGCTTTCTTT
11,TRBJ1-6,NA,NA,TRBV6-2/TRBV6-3,CASSGNSPLNF,TGTGCCAGCAGTGGGAATTCACCTCTCAACTTT
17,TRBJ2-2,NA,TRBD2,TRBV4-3,CACSPPTSGANTGELFF,TGCGCCTGCAGCCCCCCCACAAGCGGGGCGAACACCGGGGAGCTGTTTTTT
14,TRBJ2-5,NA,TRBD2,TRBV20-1,CSARVAGGEETQYF,TGCAGTGCCCGGGTGGCCGGGGGGGAAGAGACCCAATACTTC
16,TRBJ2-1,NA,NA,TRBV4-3,CVISQDSLGPGNEQFF,TGCGTCATCAGCCAAGATTCCCTAGGGCCGGGAAATGAGCAGTTCTTC